What follows is one T cell receptor beta chain and its context. This clonotype was seen many times. Its antigen is unknown. Per-nucleotide qualities are absent, and no much larger clonotype sits a single base away. Reading from cysteine to phenylalanine, the CDR3 counts 13 amino acids. Only the CDR3 part of the read is kept: 39 bases, read in frame from the first base. CDR1 LNHDA and CDR2 SQIVND are derived from the germline V gene (reference sequence). Trimming takes 2 bases off V and 5 bases off J; junction bases not matched to a gene: 2. Sequencing used an Illumina MiSeq. TCRdb reprocessing: public reads trimmed at Q25 with fastp, clones called with MiXCR, in-frame beta chains kept. Under each unique CDR3 protein, matching rows form one entry showing the most common genes and DNA. Counted in this sample were around 8,600 distinct CDR3 sequences; around 19% of them appeared once. Jointly, the top ten make up approximately 25% of the sample.

This sample was included in a study of liver allograft versus peripheral blood T cells (dated by TCRdb to about 2020). Concerning the study at large: The study compared the T cell receptor repertoires present in transplanted livers with the repertoires present in the peripheral blood of liver transplant recipients.

What the research found in general, with its limitations: According to the report, the T cell receptor repertoires detected in peripheral blood were different from the repertoires found inside liver allografts.

The TCR comes from a human patient who had a liver transplant. After a transplant, not all T cells may be the patient's own; some may come from the graft donor. Recombination joined TRBV19 with TRBJ1-1; a stretch of 7 junction bases matches TRBD1. The CDR3 is CASSIQQGTEAFF. In nucleotide form, the sequence is TGTGCCAGTAGTATACAACAGGGGACTGAAGCTTTCTTT.